The sample holds many counts of the clone carrying this TCR beta chain. The source of the sample is a study of human T cells and chemical hapten exposure. Overall study: Patch testing was performed with 0.01% DPC on the upper back, with reading at 6 days.

The time point was: patch test 3, about 24 weeks after DPC sensitization. Specified treatment: therapeutic diphenylcyclopropenone sensitization with weekly scalp DPC. The authors extracted total RNA from unfractionated whole blood. For the library, individual cDNA molecules each received unique molecular identifiers. As handled by the study authors: Per-sample TCR counts ranged from about 23,224 to 750,000, median 95,638. TCRdb itself ran the RACE reads through MiXCR, one entry per CDR3 protein. TCRdb, not the original authors, processed these V and J calls. The profile shows about 120,000 distinct CDR3 sequences, around 11% of them singletons. The material sequenced was whole blood, taken in connection with sensitization to the hapten diphenylcyclopropenone (DPC). The receptor was derived from a woman aged 45-59 years with alopecia areata. Some clones in this sample may be carry-over from other donors' samples.

The CDR3 nucleotides read TGTGCCAGCTCACCAAATCTTAGCAATCAGCCCCAGCATTTT. This gives the protein CASSPNLSNQPQHF. The J gene is TRBJ1-5, the V gene TRBV18; D unresolved. Deletions cut 2 bases from V and 0 bases from J, with 5 bases between. This CDR3 has 14 amino acids. The V gene's germline CDR1 is KGHSH and CDR2 LQKENI.